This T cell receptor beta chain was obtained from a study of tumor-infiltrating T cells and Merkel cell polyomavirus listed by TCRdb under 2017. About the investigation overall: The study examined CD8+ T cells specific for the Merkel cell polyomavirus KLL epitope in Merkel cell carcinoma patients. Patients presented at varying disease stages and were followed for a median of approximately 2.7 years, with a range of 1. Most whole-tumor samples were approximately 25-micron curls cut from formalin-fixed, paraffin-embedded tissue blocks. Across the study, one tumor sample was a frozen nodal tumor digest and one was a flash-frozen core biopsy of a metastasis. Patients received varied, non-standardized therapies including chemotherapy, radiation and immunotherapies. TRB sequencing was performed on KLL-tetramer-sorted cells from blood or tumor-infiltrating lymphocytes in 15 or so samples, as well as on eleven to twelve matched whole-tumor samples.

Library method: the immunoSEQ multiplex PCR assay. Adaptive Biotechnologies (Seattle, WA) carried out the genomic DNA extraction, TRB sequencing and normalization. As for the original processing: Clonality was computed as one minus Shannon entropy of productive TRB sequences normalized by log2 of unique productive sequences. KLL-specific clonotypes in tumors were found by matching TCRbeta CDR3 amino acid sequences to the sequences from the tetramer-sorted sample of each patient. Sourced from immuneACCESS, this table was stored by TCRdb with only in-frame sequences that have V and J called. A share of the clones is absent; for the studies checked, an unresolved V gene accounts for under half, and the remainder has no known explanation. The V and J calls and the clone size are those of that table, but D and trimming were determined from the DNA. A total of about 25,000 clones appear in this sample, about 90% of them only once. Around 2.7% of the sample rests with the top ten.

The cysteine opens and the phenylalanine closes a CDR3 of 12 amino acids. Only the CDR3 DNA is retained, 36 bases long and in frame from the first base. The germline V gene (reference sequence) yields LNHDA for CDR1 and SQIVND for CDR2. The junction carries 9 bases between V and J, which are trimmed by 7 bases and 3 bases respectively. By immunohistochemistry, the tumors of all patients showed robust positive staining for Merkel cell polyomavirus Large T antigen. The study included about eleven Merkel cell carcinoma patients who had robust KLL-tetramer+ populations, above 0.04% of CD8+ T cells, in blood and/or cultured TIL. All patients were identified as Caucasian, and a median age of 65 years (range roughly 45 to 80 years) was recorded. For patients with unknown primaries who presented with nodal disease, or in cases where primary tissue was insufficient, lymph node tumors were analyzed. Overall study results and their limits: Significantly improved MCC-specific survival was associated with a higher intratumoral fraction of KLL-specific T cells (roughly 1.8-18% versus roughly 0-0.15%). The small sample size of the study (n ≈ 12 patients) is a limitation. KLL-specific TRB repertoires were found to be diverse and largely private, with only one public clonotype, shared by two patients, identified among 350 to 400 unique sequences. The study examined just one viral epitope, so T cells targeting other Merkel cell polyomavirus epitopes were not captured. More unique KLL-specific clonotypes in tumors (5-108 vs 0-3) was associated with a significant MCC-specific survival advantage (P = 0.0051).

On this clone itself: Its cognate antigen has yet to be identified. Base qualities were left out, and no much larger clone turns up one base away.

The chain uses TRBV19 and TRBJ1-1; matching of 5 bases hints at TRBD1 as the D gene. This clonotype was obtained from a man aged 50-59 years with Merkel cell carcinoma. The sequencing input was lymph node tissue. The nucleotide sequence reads TGTGCCAGTATCGACAGTTACACTGAAGCTTTCTTT. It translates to CASIDSYTEAFF.